One and the same sample provided the 16 T cell receptor beta chains below, sequenced in a study of blood T cell repertoires in COVID-19. The method was immunoSEQ multiplex PCR; TCRdb's version includes in-frame clones alone and lacks a portion of them. The sample lists roughly 200,000 clones; approximately 83% were seen once. Input material: peripheral blood. The receptors shown here come from a man aged 60-69 years with acute or convalescent COVID-19.

The chain joins TRBV11-2 to TRBJ1-5; 9 nucleotides agree with TRBD1. The germline CDR1 and CDR2 sequences are SGHAT and FQNNGV. V shed 1 base and J 8 bases; nucleotides not matched to a gene: 3. The CDR3 has 14 amino acids. The DNA for the CDR3 is TGTGCCAGCAGCTTAGGGGACAGGGCAGAGCCCCAGCATTTT. This gives the protein CASSLGDRAEPQHF.

The genes are TRBV27 and TRBJ1-1; 11 bases line up with TRBD1. Germline loops: CDR1 MNHEY, CDR2 SMNVEV (reference sequence). CDR3 length: 15 residues. V was pared by 5 bases and J by 0 bases, with 2 bases of the junction left unmatched. CDR3 DNA sequence: TGTGCCAGCAGTGTGGACAGGGGGCTGAACACTGAAGCTTTCTTT. Its protein product is CASSVDRGLNTEAFF.

The chain carries TRBV28 and TRBJ2-7; TRBD1 matches at 8 bases. This CDR3 has 15 residues. V gave up 0 bases and J gave up 7 bases; unmatched junction bases: 8. CDR1 MDHEN and CDR2 SYDVKM come from the germline V gene. This CDR3 is CASSLWVRGRREQYF. The CDR3 DNA reads as TGTGCCAGCAGTTTATGGGTCAGGGGGCGGCGGGAGCAGTACTTC.

The chain carries TRBV27 and TRBJ2-1; 13 bases match TRBD2. Per the germline V gene, CDR1 is MNHEY and CDR2 is SMNVEV (reference sequence). The CDR3 length is 16 residues. V trimming: 1 base; J trimming: 9 bases; junction bases outside the gene matches: 6. The CDR3 DNA sequence: TGTGCCAGCAGTTTATATTGGACTAGCGGGAGAGGTGAGCAGTTCTTC. It codes for CASSLYWTSGRGEQFF.

The rearrangement joins TRBV7-9 to TRBJ1-1; 10 bases fit TRBD1. The CDR3 has 18 amino acids. With 3 bases clipped from V and 4 bases from J, the junction kept 14 bases outside the gene matches. The germline V gene has CDR1 SEHNR and CDR2 FQNEAQ (reference sequence). The CDR3 nucleotides read TGTGCCAGCAGCTTCGGCCGGGACAGGGGATTCGCGAGCACTGAAGCTTTCTTT. This translates into CASSFGRDRGFASTEAFF.

The chain is built from TRBV7-9 and TRBJ2-1; 12 nucleotides agree with TRBD2. CDR3 size: 19 residues. Germline CDR1 reads SEHNR; CDR2 reads FQNEAQ (reference sequence). The V segment lost 5 bases and the J segment 0 bases; nucleotides outside the gene matches: 11. In DNA, the CDR3 is TGTGCCAGCAGCCCCCGGCTAGCGGGAGGGCAGAGCTCCTACAATGAGCAGTTCTTC. This codes for CASSPRLAGGQSSYNEQFF.

V is TRBV6-5 and J is TRBJ1-4; D perhaps matches TRBD1 (5 bases). Germline CDR1 MNHEY, CDR2 SVGAGI. The ends were cut back, 8 bases at V and 0 bases at J, with 10 bases in the middle. CDR3 size: 14 residues. CDR3 nucleotides: TGTGCCAGCGCGGGGGGTGCAACTAATGAAAAACTGTTTTTT. It translates to CASAGGATNEKLFF.

The chain couples TRBV5-6 to TRBJ2-2; D gene unclear. This CDR3 is built from 14 residues. Germline loops: CDR1 SGHDT, CDR2 YYEEEE. Between the trimmed V and J ends, which lost 1 base and 4 bases, there was a span of 8 bases. In DNA form, the CDR3 reads TGTGCCAGCAGCTTGCACAGCCCCACCGGGGAGCTGTTTTTT. It specifies CASSLHSPTGELFF.

The V gene is TRBV6-5, the J gene TRBJ1-2, with TRBD1 matching 9 bases. J gave up 6 bases and V 5 bases, and 7 bases lay outside the gene matches. The CDR3 has 14 residues. Germline V lookup: CDR1 MNHEY, CDR2 SVGAGI. CDR3 protein: CASSPTGTGNGYTF. CDR3 sequence (DNA): TGTGCCAGCAGTCCTACTGGGACAGGGAATGGCTACACCTTC.

This clone occurred once. This chain connects TRBV9 to TRBJ2-5, with a weak D call TRBD2 (5 bases). Germline loops: CDR1 SGDLS, CDR2 YYNGEE. The CDR3 is 15 amino acids. The V end was cut by 2 bases, the J end by 1 base, with 12 bases between. In nucleotides, the CDR3 is TGTGCCAGCAGCGTTTCGGGGAATGGCCAAGAGACCCAGTACTTC. Amino acid sequence: CASSVSGNGQETQYF.

The chain links TRBV30 to TRBJ1-5; weak D call: TRBD1 (6 bases). The ends were cut back, 4 bases at V and 8 bases at J, with 12 bases in the middle. The CDR3 extends over 12 amino acids. Looked up from germline, CDR1 is GTSNPN and CDR2 is SVGIG (reference sequence). The CDR3 sequence: CAWTRPGEPQHF. As DNA, the CDR3 is TGTGCCTGGACCCGCCCAGGGGAGCCCCAGCATTTT.

The chain has TRBV7-6 and TRBJ2-2; unclear D gene. Germline V gene lookup returns CDR1 SGHVS and CDR2 FNYEAQ. CDR3 length equals 16 residues. V lost 2 bases and J 1 base, leaving 11 bases between the germline ends. The CDR3 DNA reads as TGTGCCAGCAGCTTACTGGGTCAGGTGAACACCGGGGAGCTGTTTTTT. Protein: CASSLLGQVNTGELFF.

The chain links TRBV6-5 to TRBJ1-6; 10 bases are a match to TRBD1. The CDR3 is made up of 15 amino acids. Germline trimming cut 6 bases from V and 5 bases from J; bases unmatched to any gene: 4. Germline values: CDR1 MNHEY, CDR2 SVGAGI. The CDR3 is CASRGTGDNNSPLHF. In DNA form, the CDR3 reads TGTGCCAGCAGGGGGACAGGGGATAATAATTCACCCCTCCACTTT.

V and J are TRBV12-5 and TRBJ1-4, with no clear D. Germline V gene lookup returns CDR1 LGHNT and CDR2 FRNRAP. Trimming removed 3 bases from V and 0 bases from J, with 11 bases in between. The CDR3 is made up of 16 amino acids. The CDR3 region is CASGFESHATNEKLFF. CDR3 nucleotide sequence: TGTGCTAGTGGTTTCGAAAGCCATGCAACTAATGAAAAACTGTTTTTT. Based on the CDR3 plus reference TRBV12-5 and TRBJ1-4, the full variable domain is DARVTQTPRHKVTEMGQEVTMRCQPILGHNTVFWYRQTMMQGLELLAYFRNRAPLDDSGMPKDRFSAEMPDATLATLKIQPSEPRDSAVYFCASGFESHATNEKLFFGSGTQLSVL.

The gene calls are TRBV28 and TRBJ2-1, with D possibly TRBD1 on 6 matching bases. The CDR3 is made up of 15 amino acids. The germline CDR1 and CDR2 sequences are MDHEN and SYDVKM. Trimming took 5 bases from V and 0 from J, leaving 11 bases between them. The CDR3 spells CASSTGQISYNEQFF. The CDR3 nucleotides are TGTGCCAGCAGTACCGGACAGATCTCCTACAATGAGCAGTTCTTC.

This clone was seen more than once but under ten times. The V gene is TRBV5-1, the J gene TRBJ1-4; D gene ambiguous. Germline values: CDR1 SGHRS, CDR2 YFSETQ. V was trimmed by 2 bases and J by 8 bases, leaving 16 bases between them. The CDR3 is 15 amino acids. CDR3 region: CASSLSGGSREKLFF. CDR3 in DNA: TGCGCCAGCAGCTTAAGTGGCGGGAGTAGGGAAAAACTGTTTTTT. The whole variable domain, remainder taken from reference TRBV5-1 and TRBJ1-4, is KAGVTQTPRYLIKTRGQQVTLSCSPISGHRSVSWYQQTPGQGLQFLFEYFSETQRNKGNFPGRFSGRQFSNSRSEMNVSTLELGDSALYLCASSLSGGSREKLFFGSGTQLSVL.